The 11 T cell receptor beta chains below come from one sample, sequenced in a study of human T cells and chemical hapten exposure. One entry per CDR3 protein, called by TCRdb with MiXCR from the RACE reads. This table holds approximately 350,000 distinct CDR3 sequences, around 7% found once. Described time point: patch test 1, 2 weeks after DPC sensitization. This sample's treatment: therapeutic diphenylcyclopropenone sensitization with weekly scalp DPC. Sample: whole blood, taken in connection with sensitization to the hapten diphenylcyclopropenone (DPC). These receptors were obtained from a woman aged 18 to 35 with alopecia areata. Some clones in this sample may be carry-over from other donors' samples.

This clonotype was counted ten times or more. V usage is TRBV5-1 and J usage is TRBJ1-2; 8 bases align to TRBD1. There are 14 residues in the CDR3. Unmatched junction bases numbered 4, after V lost 4 bases and J lost 2 bases. Germline loops: CDR1 SGHRS, CDR2 YFSETQ. The CDR3 reads CASSEGQANYGYTF. In DNA form, the CDR3 reads TGCGCCAGCAGCGAGGGACAGGCCAACTATGGCTACACCTTC.

This clonotype was counted many times. The chain uses TRBV4-2 and TRBJ2-1; a weak D match, TRBD2 (5 bases). Germline V gives CDR1 LGHNA, CDR2 YNFKEQ. Trimming cost V 0 bases and J 6 bases, with 9 bases left between them. This CDR3 has 14 amino acids. CDR3 DNA sequence: TGTGCCAGCAGCCAAGATTTGGAGGTCAATGAGCAGTTCTTC. Amino acids: CASSQDLEVNEQFF.

The chain employs TRBV29-1 and TRBJ2-7, with D possibly being TRBD1 (5 bases). V lost 4 bases and J 6 bases, leaving 13 bases between the germline ends. Per the germline V gene, CDR1 is SQVTM and CDR2 is ANQGSEA. This CDR3 has 12 residues. CDR3 nucleotides: TGCAGCGTTGGGGTGTTAAGGGGCGAGCAGTACTTC. Protein product: CSVGVLRGEQYF.

This clonotype was detected ten times or more. This chain uses TRBV20-1 with TRBJ1-5, with TRBD1 as a possible D gene (5 bases). This CDR3 has 13 residues. The germline V gene has CDR1 DFQATT and CDR2 SNEGSKA (reference sequence). Trimming cost V 3 bases and J 3 bases, with 9 bases left between them. CDR3 coding DNA: TGCAGTGCTAGTTCAGGGTACAATCAGCCCCAGCATTTT. It codes for CSASSGYNQPQHF.

The chain recombines TRBV6-5 with TRBJ2-5; D is ambiguous. The V and J ends lost 4 bases and 7 bases respectively, with 13 bases between them. This CDR3 has 13 amino acids. The germline V gene has CDR1 MNHEY and CDR2 SVGAGI. The CDR3 reads CASSWAPEGTQYF. CDR3 in DNA: TGTGCCAGCAGTTGGGCCCCTGAAGGGACCCAGTACTTC.

This sequence joins TRBV3-1 and TRBJ1-5, with D unresolved. In germline, CDR1 is LGHDT, CDR2 YNNKEL (reference sequence). V lost 2 bases, J lost 9 bases, and 11 bases lay in between. The CDR3 totals 13 residues. The CDR3 protein is CASSQQISGPQHF. CDR3 sequence (DNA): TGTGCCAGCAGCCAACAAATAAGCGGGCCCCAGCATTTT. Filled out from reference TRBV3-1 and TRBJ1-5, the complete variable domain reads DTAVSQTPKYLVTQMGNDKSIKCEQNLGHDTMYWYKQDSKKFLKIMFSYNNKELIINETVPNRFSPKSPDKAHLNLHINSLELGDSAVYFCASSQQISGPQHFGDGTRLSIL.

This clonotype was detected a few times. This chain uses TRBV7-3 with TRBJ2-1; 10 bases fit TRBD2. The CDR3 consists of 14 residues. Germline V gene lookup returns CDR1 SGHTA and CDR2 FQGTGA. The junction had 9 bases not matched to a gene; V was cut back by 7 bases and J by 9 bases. The CDR3: CASNQVAGGAEQFF. The CDR3 DNA is TGTGCCAGCAACCAGGTAGCGGGGGGAGCTGAGCAGTTCTTC.

This clonotype was found many times. The chain couples TRBV12-3 or TRBV12-4 to TRBJ2-7; D gene unclear. V lost 6 bases and J 7 bases, leaving 16 bases between the germline ends. The CDR3 extends over 13 amino acids. CDR3: CASSLPGMREQYF. CDR3 coding DNA: TGTGCCAGCAGCCTCCCTGGGATGCGAGAGCAGTACTTC.

V gene TRBV7-8 combines with J gene TRBJ1-1; D call uncertain. In germline, CDR1 is SGHVS, CDR2 FQNEAQ. Trimming took off 5 bases at V and 1 base at J, with 11 bases between the two ends. CDR3 length equals 14 residues. This chain's CDR3 is CASSISVGNTEAFF. CDR3 nucleotide sequence: TGTGCCAGCAGCATCAGTGTGGGGAACACTGAAGCTTTCTTT.

This sequence joins TRBV6-2 or TRBV6-3 and TRBJ2-5; TRBD1 or TRBD2 may be the D gene (5 bases each). V was cut by 2 bases and J by 5 bases, with 12 bases left in between. The CDR3 sequence is 14 residues long. The germline V gene has CDR1 MNHEY and CDR2 SVGEGT. CDR3: CASSYGAWGETQYF. The CDR3 DNA is TGTGCCAGCAGTTACGGCGCGTGGGGGGAGACCCAGTACTTC.

This clonotype appeared a few times. The V gene is TRBV7-2, the J gene TRBJ2-1; D remains ambiguous. Trimming stripped 0 bases from V and 7 bases from J, with 7 bases between. Per germline, CDR1 SGHTA and CDR2 FQGNSA. There are 13 residues in the CDR3. In DNA form, the CDR3 reads TGTGCCAGCAGCTTAGCACTCCGGAATGAGCAGTTCTTC. Encoded protein: CASSLALRNEQFF.